This T cell receptor (beta chain) was retrieved from a study of T cell repertoires in cytomegalovirus infection (dated by TCRdb to between 2018 and 2021). About the study as a whole: Because public TCR beta signatures pointed to carriage of CMV infection together with the matching HLA type, the HLA type of each donor mattered for the analysis. Broader findings and caveats from the paper: Carriers of CMV infection plus the relevant HLA type were discriminated by the cumulative frequency of public TCR beta family members in the study cohort and in an independent 352-donor cohort. The ex vivo response was dominated by HLA-C-restricted CMV-specific TCR beta clonotypes, which also provided the single most frequent clonotype in two of eight donors.

V has 7 bases trimmed and J has 2 bases trimmed; junction bases matching no gene number 5. CDR1 SNHLY and CDR2 FYNNEI are derived from the germline V gene. CDR3 length: 15 amino acids, cysteine to phenylalanine. Only CDR3 DNA is held: 45 bases, read in frame from base 1. Sequencing was performed on an Illumina HiSeq 1500. The public reads were run again by TCRdb, first through fastp at Q25 and then through MiXCR, and only productive beta chains were kept. Rows matching on CDR3 protein sequence are summarized as one entry with the most common DNA and genes. The sample profile shows 100,000 to 150,000 distinct CDR3 sequences; roughly 9% of them were found once. The ten most abundant clones make up 10% of the sample. Comments on this clonotype: No cognate antigen has been identified for it. No base quality values were provided; no much bigger clone lies one nucleotide off.

The rearranged segments are TRBV2 and TRBJ2-3, and 11 bases in between align with TRBD2. This receptor was identified in a human donor in good health (CMV status not recorded). Some clones in this sample may be carry-over from other donors' samples. Sequenced material: PBMCs. This receptor has the CDR3 CASTLAGGFTDTQYF. The DNA sequence follows: TGTGCCAGCACCCTAGCGGGGGGTTTCACAGATACGCAGTATTTT.